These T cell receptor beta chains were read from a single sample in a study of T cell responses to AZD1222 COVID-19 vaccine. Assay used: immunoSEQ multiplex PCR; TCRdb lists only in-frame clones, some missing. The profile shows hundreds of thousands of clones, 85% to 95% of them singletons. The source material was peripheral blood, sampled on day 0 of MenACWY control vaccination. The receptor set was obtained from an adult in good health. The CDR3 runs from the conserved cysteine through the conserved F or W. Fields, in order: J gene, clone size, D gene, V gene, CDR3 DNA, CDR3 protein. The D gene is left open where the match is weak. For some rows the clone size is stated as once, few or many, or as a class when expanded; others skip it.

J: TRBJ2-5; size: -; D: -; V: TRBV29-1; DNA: TGCAGCGCCGTCCCGGGACATACGTCAGAGACCCAGTACTTC; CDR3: CSAVPGHTSETQYF
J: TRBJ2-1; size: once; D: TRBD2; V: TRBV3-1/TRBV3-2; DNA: TGTGCCAGCAGCCAAGAGAGGCTAGCGGGGGTTAATGAGCAGTTCTTC; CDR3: CASSQERLAGVNEQFF
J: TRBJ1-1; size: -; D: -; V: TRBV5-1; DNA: TGCGCCAGCAGCTTACTCAGCCGGGACACTGAAGCTTTCTTT; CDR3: CASSLLSRDTEAFF
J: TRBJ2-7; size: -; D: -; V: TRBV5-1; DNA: TGCGCCAGCAGCCCGGGCCCGCCTTCCTACGAGCAGTACTTC; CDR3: CASSPGPPSYEQYF
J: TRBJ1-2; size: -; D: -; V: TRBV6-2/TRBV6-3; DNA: TGTGCCAGCAGTTATCGCCCAGGGCCCAACTATGGCTACACCTTC; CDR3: CASSYRPGPNYGYTF
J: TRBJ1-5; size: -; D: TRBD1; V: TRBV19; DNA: TGTGCCAGTAGTCCGCCGGGACAGGGTTTTCAGCCCCAGCATTTT; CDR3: CASSPPGQGFQPQHF
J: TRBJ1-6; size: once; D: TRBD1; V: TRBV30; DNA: TGTGCCTGGAGGGCTCGGACAGGCGCTAATTCACCCCTCCACTTT; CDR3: CAWRARTGANSPLHF
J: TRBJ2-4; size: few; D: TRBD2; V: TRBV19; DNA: TGTGCCAGTAGAGCGGGGGGCTTTTTAGCCAAAAACATTCAGTACTTC; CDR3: CASRAGGFLAKNIQYF
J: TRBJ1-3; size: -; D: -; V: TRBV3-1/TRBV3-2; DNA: TGTGCCAGCAGCCAAGAGAGACTCTACTCTGGAAACACCATATATTTT; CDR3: CASSQERLYSGNTIYF
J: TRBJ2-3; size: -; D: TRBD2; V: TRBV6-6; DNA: TGTGCCAGCAGTTACGACGGACTAGCGACAGATACGCAGTATTTT; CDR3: CASSYDGLATDTQYF
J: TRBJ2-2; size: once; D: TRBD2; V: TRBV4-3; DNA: TGCGCCAGCAGCCAAGCTTTCACTAGCGCGGCCGGGGAGCTGTTTTTT; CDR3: CASSQAFTSAAGELFF
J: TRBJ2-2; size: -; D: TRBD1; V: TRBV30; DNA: TGTGCCTGGAGGGACAGGGGGAGAGTTGGGGAGCTGTTTTTT; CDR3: CAWRDRGRVGELFF
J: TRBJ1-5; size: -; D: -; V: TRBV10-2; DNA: TGCGCTGGGGCTGAACGTAGCAATCAGCCCCAGCATTTT; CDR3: CAGAERSNQPQHF
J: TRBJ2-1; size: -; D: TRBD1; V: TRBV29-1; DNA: TGCAGCGTTGGCGGGACAGGGGAAGGGTATGAGCAGTTCTTC; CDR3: CSVGGTGEGYEQFF
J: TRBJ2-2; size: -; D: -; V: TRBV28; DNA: TGTGCCAGCAGGCACAGGGAGATGAACACCGGGGAGCTGTTTTTT; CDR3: CASRHREMNTGELFF
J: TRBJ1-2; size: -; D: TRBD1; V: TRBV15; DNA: TGTGCCACCGGGACAGGGACGGGCAGCTACACCTTC; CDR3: CATGTGTGSYTF
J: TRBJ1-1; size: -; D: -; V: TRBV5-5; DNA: TGTGCCAGCAGCCCGCCGCCCGCAGGGGCGAACACTGAAGCTTTCTTT; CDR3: CASSPPPAGANTEAFF
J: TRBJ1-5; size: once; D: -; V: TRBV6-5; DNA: TGTGCCAGCAGTTACTCGGCCGGGGGCAATCAGCCCCAGCATTTT; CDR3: CASSYSAGGNQPQHF
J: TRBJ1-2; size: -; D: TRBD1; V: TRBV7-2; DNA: TGTGCCAGCAGTAGCGGGACAGGGGGTGGCTACACCTTC; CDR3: CASSSGTGGGYTF
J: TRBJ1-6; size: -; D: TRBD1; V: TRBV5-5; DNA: TGTGCCAGCAGCTCTACCGGGACAGGGGGAAATTCACCCCTCCACTTT; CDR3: CASSSTGTGGNSPLHF
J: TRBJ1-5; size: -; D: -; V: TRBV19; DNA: TGTGCCAGTAGTCCTCTTTATCAGCCCCAGCATTTT; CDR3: CASSPLYQPQHF
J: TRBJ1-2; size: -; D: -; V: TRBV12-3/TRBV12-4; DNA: TGTGCCAGCAGTTTCCAGAGGGGTGGCTACACCTTC; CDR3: CASSFQRGGYTF
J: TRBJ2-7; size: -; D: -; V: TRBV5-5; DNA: TGTGCCAGCAGCCCAACAGGGACCAGCTACGAGCAGTACTTC; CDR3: CASSPTGTSYEQYF
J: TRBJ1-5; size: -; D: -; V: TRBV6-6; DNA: TGTGCCAGCAGCCTGCCCGGGGAGGGTCAGCCCCAGCATTTT; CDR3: CASSLPGEGQPQHF
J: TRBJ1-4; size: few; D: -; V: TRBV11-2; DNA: TGTGCCAGCAGCTTTGGAGTGACTAATGAAAAACTGTTTTTT; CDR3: CASSFGVTNEKLFF
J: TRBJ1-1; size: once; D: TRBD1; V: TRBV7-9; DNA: TGTGCCAGCAGCCGGGACAGGGGGCTCTGGGGGAACACTGAAGCTTTCTTT; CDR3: CASSRDRGLWGNTEAFF
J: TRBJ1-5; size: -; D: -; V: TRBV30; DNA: TGTGCCTGGAAGGGGGGCGGAACTAGCAATCAGCCCCAGCATTTT; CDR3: CAWKGGGTSNQPQHF
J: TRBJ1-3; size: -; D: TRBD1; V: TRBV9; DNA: TGTGCCAGCAGCGCGCACCCGATTGGGACAGGGACTGGAAACACCATATATTTT; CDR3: CASSAHPIGTGTGNTIYF
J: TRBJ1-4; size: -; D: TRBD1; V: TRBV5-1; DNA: TGCGCCAGCAGCCACCGGGGACAGGGCGATGAAAAACTGTTTTTT; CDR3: CASSHRGQGDEKLFF
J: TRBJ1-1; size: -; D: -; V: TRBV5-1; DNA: TGCGCCAGCAGCTTGAGGTCCCCGAACACTGAAGCTTTCTTT; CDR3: CASSLRSPNTEAFF
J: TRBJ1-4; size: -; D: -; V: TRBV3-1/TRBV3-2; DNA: TGTGCCAGCAGCCAAGATCACGAAAAACTGTTTTTT; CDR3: CASSQDHEKLFF
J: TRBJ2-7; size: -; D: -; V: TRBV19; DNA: TGTGCCAGTATCCCCGGGACTCCCCATTACGAGCAGTACTTC; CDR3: CASIPGTPHYEQYF
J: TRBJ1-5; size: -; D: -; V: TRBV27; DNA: TGTGCCAGCAGTCCACTATATAGCAATCAGCCCCAGCATTTT; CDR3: CASSPLYSNQPQHF
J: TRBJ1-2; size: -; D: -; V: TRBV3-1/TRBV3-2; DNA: TGTGCCAGCAGCCAAGATCGGCGGGGGACCTATGGCTACACCTTC; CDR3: CASSQDRRGTYGYTF
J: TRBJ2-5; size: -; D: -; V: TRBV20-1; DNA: TGCAGTGCCGAACAAGAGACCCAGTACTTC; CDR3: CSAEQETQYF
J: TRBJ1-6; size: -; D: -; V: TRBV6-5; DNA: TGTGCCAGCAGAGCTCGACTAGGGTCCGATTCACCCCTCCACTTT; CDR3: CASRARLGSDSPLHF
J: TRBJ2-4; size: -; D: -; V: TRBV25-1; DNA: TGTGCCAGCCAGGACAGTACCTTAGCCAAAAACATTCAGTACTTC; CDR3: CASQDSTLAKNIQYF
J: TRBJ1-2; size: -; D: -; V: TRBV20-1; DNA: TGCGGGGTAAGTGCGGGGGTGGGCACCTTC; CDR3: CGVSAGVGTF
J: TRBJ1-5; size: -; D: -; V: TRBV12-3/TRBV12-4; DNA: TGTGCCAGCAGTTCCGCCCATCAGCCCCAGCATTTT; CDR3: CASSSAHQPQHF
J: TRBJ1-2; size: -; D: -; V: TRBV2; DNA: TGTGCCAGCAGTGACGGCAGTCCTTATGGCTACACCTTC; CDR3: CASSDGSPYGYTF
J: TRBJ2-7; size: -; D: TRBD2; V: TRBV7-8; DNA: TGTGCCAGCAGCTTAAGACTAGCTAACGAGCAGTACTTC; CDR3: CASSLRLANEQYF
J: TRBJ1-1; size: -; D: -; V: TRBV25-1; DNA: TGTGCCAGCAGAGAAATGGGACAAAACACTGAAGCTTTCTTT; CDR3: CASREMGQNTEAFF
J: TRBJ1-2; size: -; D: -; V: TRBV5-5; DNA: TGTGCCAGCAGCTTGGAGGGTCCCTCCCACTATGGCTACACCTTC; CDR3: CASSLEGPSHYGYTF
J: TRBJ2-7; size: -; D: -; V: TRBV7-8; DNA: TGTGCCAGCAGCTTGGGGTCGGGGCGCTCCTACGAGCAGTACTTC; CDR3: CASSLGSGRSYEQYF
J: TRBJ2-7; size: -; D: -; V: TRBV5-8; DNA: TGTGCCAGCAGCGCCGTCTACGAGCAGTACTTC; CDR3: CASSAVYEQYF
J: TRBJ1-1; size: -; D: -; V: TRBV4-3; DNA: TGCGCCAGCAGCCAAGATTTGAGGGGCGGGTATACTGAAGCTTTCTTT; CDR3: CASSQDLRGGYTEAFF
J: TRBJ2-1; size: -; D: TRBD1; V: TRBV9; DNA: TGTGCCAGCAGCGAGTGGACAGGAGGAGGTAATGAGCAGTTCTTC; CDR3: CASSEWTGGGNEQFF
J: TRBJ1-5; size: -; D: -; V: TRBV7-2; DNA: TGTGCCAGCACCTGGGGGATACATCAGCCCCAGCATTTT; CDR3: CASTWGIHQPQHF
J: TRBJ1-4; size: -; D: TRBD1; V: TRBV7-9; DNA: TGTGCCAGCAGCTTAATATACTCGACAGGGGGGACTAATGAAAAACTGTTTTTT; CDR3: CASSLIYSTGGTNEKLFF
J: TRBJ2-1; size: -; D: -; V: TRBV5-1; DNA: TGCGCCAGCAGCCCCTTAGAAGCCTACAATGAGCAGTTCTTC; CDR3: CASSPLEAYNEQFF
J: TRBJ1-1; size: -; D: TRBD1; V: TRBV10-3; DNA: TGTGCCATCCGGGACAGGGGTCAGAACACTGAAGCTTTCTTT; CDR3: CAIRDRGQNTEAFF
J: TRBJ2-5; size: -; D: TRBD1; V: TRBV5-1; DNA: TGCGCCAGCAGCCCGGCCCCAGGGGGCGGGGAGACCCAGTACTTC; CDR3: CASSPAPGGGETQYF
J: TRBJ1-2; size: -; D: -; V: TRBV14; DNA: TGTGCCAGCAGCCAACAGACTAACTATGGCTACACCTTC; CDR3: CASSQQTNYGYTF
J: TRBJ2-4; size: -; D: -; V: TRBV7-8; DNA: TGTGCCAGCAGCATTAACAGGGCCGACATTCAGTACTTC; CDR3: CASSINRADIQYF